These 15 T cell receptor beta chains originate from one sample sequenced in a study of blood T cell repertoires in COVID-19. This table comes from immunoSEQ multiplex PCR, and its TCRdb copy is limited to in-frame clones, with some not included. The sample consists of 130,000 to 150,000 clones, around 80% of them appearing once. Material: peripheral blood. All receptors derive from a human donor with acute or convalescent COVID-19. The donor label of this sample is uncertain.

This clone was seen only once. The chain uses TRBV10-3 and TRBJ1-2; 10 bases map to TRBD1. With V trimmed by 0 bases and J by 7 bases, 8 bases remained unmatched. CDR3 size: 16 residues. The germline gives CDR1 ENHRY, CDR2 SYGVKD. The CDR3 nucleotides are TGTGCCATCAGTGAGTCGACTCCCGGGACAGGGGCTGGCTACACCTTC. This gives the protein CAISESTPGTGAGYTF.

The sample holds one count of this clone. V and J are TRBV4-1 and TRBJ1-6; the D is unclear. V lost 0 bases to trimming and J lost 6 bases, with 9 bases between them. This CDR3 comprises 15 residues. CDR1 is MGHRA, CDR2 YSYEKL, per germline. The DNA of the CDR3 is TGCGCCAGCAGCCAAGACGATCGGTCTAATTCACCCCTCCACTTT. It translates to CASSQDDRSNSPLHF.

The rearrangement links TRBV5-4 to TRBJ1-6; 11 nucleotides match TRBD1. Trimming took 0 bases from V and 3 from J; bases not matched to a gene: 2. Germline lookup yields CDR1 SGHNT and CDR2 YYREEE (reference sequence). The CDR3 runs 17 residues. The DNA of the CDR3 is TGTGCCAGCAGCTTGGGGGGGACAGGGGGCTATAATTCACCCCTCCACTTT. Residues: CASSLGGTGGYNSPLHF.

This clone occurred a few times. This chain links TRBV12-5 with TRBJ2-5, with 7 bases aligning to TRBD2. This CDR3 contains 15 residues. J gave up 1 base and V 7 bases, and 9 bases lay outside the gene matches. In germline, CDR1 is LGHNT, CDR2 FRNRAP. In DNA, the CDR3 is TGTGCTAGTGCCGAGAAGTGGGGGGGCCAAGAGACCCAGTACTTC. Translating it yields CASAEKWGGQETQYF. Looking up the rest from reference TRBV12-5 and TRBJ2-5 gives the full variable domain: DARVTQTPRHKVTEMGQEVTMRCQPILGHNTVFWYRQTMMQGLELLAYFRNRAPLDDSGMPKDRFSAEMPDATLATLKIQPSEPRDSAVYFCASAEKWGGQETQYFGPGTRLLVL.

This clone was seen only a few times. The chain has TRBV30 and TRBJ1-6; D may be TRBD1 (5 bases). Germline V CDR1 and CDR2: GTSNPN, SVGIG (reference sequence). Trimming shortened V by 3 bases and J by 7 bases, and 10 bases separated the two germline ends. The CDR3 sequence is 13 residues long. For the CDR3, the DNA is TGTGCCTGGAGGGGGGGAAGGAATTCACCCCTCCACTTT. Amino acids: CAWRGGRNSPLHF. Full variable domain (remainder filled in from reference TRBV30 and TRBJ1-6): SQTIHQWPATLVQPVGSPLSLECTVEGTSNPNLYWYRQAAGRGLQLLFYSVGIGQISSEVPQNLSASRPQDRQFILSSKKLLLSDSGFYLCAWRGGRNSPLHFGNGTRLTVT.

This clone has a handful of counts. The gene calls are TRBV6-5 and TRBJ2-1, with 9 positions matching TRBD2. J lost 9 bases, V lost 6 bases, and 6 bases had no gene match. The CDR3 runs to 13 residues. The germline V gene has CDR1 MNHEY and CDR2 SVGAGI. This CDR3 is CASRGTSSREQFF. DNA for the CDR3: TGTGCCAGCAGGGGGACTAGCTCGCGTGAGCAGTTCTTC.

The rearrangement uses TRBV19 and TRBJ1-1; weak D call: TRBD1 (6 bases). This CDR3 is 14 amino acids long. CDR1 is LNHDA, CDR2 SQIVND, per germline (reference sequence). V was trimmed by 3 bases and J by 3 bases, leaving 11 bases between them. CDR3 sequence (DNA): TGTGCCAGTAGTATTAAGGGGGGGTACACTGAAGCTTTCTTT. Encoded protein: CASSIKGGYTEAFF.

The rearrangement uses TRBV6-5 and TRBJ2-7, with 11 nucleotides matching TRBD1. The CDR3 consists of 14 residues. Germline V gene sequence: CDR1 MNHEY, CDR2 SVGAGI. The trim removed 6 bases at V and 4 bases at J, leaving 5 bases unmatched. CDR3 nucleotides: TGTGCCAGCAGCGGACAGGGGGCGCGGTACGAGCAGTACTTC. Amino acids: CASSGQGARYEQYF.

This clone was counted once. The chain has TRBV5-1 and TRBJ2-3, with TRBD1 matching 8 bases. The V gene end was trimmed by 5 bases and the J gene end by 1 base; junction bases not matched to a gene: 3. CDR1 SGHRS and CDR2 YFSETQ come from the germline V gene. The CDR3 sequence is 14 residues long. The CDR3 protein is CASRPGQGTDTQYF. CDR3 coding DNA: TGCGCCAGCAGACCGGGACAGGGCACAGATACGCAGTATTTT.

The V gene is TRBV10-3, the J gene TRBJ1-5; tentatively, D is TRBD1 (6 bases). The germline V gene has CDR1 ENHRY and CDR2 SYGVKD. CDR3 length: 14 residues. V was cut by 3 bases and J by 7 bases, with 13 bases left in between. This chain's CDR3 is CAISDEQGVQPQHF. In nucleotides, the CDR3 is TGTGCCATCAGTGACGAACAGGGAGTCCAGCCCCAGCATTTT.

The chain couples TRBV6-1 to TRBJ1-4; D possibly corresponds to TRBD1 (6 bases). This CDR3 has 15 amino acids. V shed 3 bases and J shed 4 bases, with 12 bases lying between them. Germline values: CDR1 MNHNS, CDR2 SASEGT. The CDR3 DNA reads as TGTGCCAGCAGTGATTTCCGACAGGTTAATGAAAAACTGTTTTTT. Its protein product is CASSDFRQVNEKLFF.

The chain has TRBV5-1 and TRBJ1-2; D gene unclear. CDR1 and CDR2 (germline): SGHRS, YFSETQ. With 5 bases removed from V and 8 bases from J, the gap between germline ends came to 10 bases. CDR3 length: 11 amino acids. CDR3 nucleotides: TGCGCCAGCAGGGAGGACGCGGGCTACACCTTC. Protein product: CASREDAGYTF.

V gene TRBV11-3 combines with J gene TRBJ2-2; TRBD1 is a possible D gene (6 bases). The CDR3 runs 13 residues. The germline CDR1 and CDR2 sequences are SGHNT and YENEEA. V shed 5 bases and J shed 7 bases, with 11 bases lying between them. CDR3 loop: CASSQSRGGELFF. Here the CDR3 DNA reads TGTGCCAGCAGCCAGAGCAGGGGCGGGGAGCTGTTTTTT.

This chain connects TRBV19 to TRBJ1-5; TRBD1 aligns across 7 bases. This CDR3 is built from 16 residues. The germline V gene encodes CDR1 LNHDA and CDR2 SQIVND (reference sequence). The trim removed 4 bases at V and 2 bases at J, leaving 8 bases unmatched. CDR3 nucleotides: TGTGCCAGTAGTACCCCCTACAGGGGAGGCAATCAGCCCCAGCATTTT. Translating it yields CASSTPYRGGNQPQHF.

V usage is TRBV7-2 and J usage is TRBJ1-2; maybe TRBD1 (5 bases). With 4 bases removed from V and 0 bases from J, the gap between germline ends came to 18 bases. This CDR3 has 17 amino acids. Germline V lookup: CDR1 SGHTA, CDR2 FQGNSA. DNA of the CDR3: TGTGCCAGCAGCTACCAAACAGGACGGGTAGCTAACTATGGCTACACCTTC. Residues: CASSYQTGRVANYGYTF.